The clone carrying this T cell receptor (beta chain) was seen a few times. Its antigen remains unknown. The sample is drawn from a study of tumor and adjacent non-tumor tissue in lung cancer. Whole-study context: Patients comprised 12 adenocarcinoma, 2 squamous cell carcinoma and 1 small cell lung cancer. Around 4.2 million productive TCRbeta reads were obtained per sample on average.

Germline CDR1 and CDR2: SNHLY and FYNNEI. The CDR3 loop spans 13 amino acids. V gave up 7 bases and J gave up 12 bases, with 16 bases separating them. No cell sorting was done before RNA was extracted from the tissue. Donors were chemotherapy-naive, newly diagnosed lung cancer surgical patients in China, August–late 2014. TCRbeta libraries were built with three rounds of nested PCR, modified from ARM-PCR. TCRdb re-derived calls from the multiplex PCR reads in MiXCR, one entry per CDR3 protein. The sample consists of roughly 140,000 distinct CDR3 sequences, approximately 70% of them appearing once. Findings of the study overall: Normal lung showed higher cumulative top 100 clone frequency than tumor.

This chain connects TRBV2 to TRBJ1-6; perhaps TRBD1 as D (6 bases). The receptor was isolated from a man in his 60s with small cell lung cancer. Sequenced input: lung tumor tissue. The CDR3 DNA reads TGTGCCAGCAACGGGGGCGCGGGGGGACCCCTCCACTTT. It encodes CASNGGAGGPLHF. Variable domain in full (rest from reference TRBV2 and TRBJ1-6): EPEVTQTPSHQVTQMGQEVILRCVPISNHLYFYWYRQILGQKVEFLVSFYNNEISEKSEIFDDQFSVERPDGSNFTLKIRSTKLEDSAMYFCASNGGAGGPLHFGNGTRLTVT.